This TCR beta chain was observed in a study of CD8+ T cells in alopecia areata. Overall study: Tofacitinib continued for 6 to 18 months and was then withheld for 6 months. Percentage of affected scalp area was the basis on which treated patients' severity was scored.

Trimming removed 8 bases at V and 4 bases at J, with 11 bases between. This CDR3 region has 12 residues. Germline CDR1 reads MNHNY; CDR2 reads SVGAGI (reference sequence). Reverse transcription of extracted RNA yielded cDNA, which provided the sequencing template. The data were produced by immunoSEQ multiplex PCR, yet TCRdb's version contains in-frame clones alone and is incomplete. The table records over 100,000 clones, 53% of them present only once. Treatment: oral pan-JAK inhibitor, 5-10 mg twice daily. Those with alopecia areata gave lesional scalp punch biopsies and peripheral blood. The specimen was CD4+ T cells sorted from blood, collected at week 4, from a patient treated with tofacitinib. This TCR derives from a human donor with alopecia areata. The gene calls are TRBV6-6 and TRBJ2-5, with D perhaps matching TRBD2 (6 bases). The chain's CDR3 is CASGPGGETQYF. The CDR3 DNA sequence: TGTGCCAGCGGCCCCGGGGGAGAGACCCAGTACTTC.